Listed below are T cell receptor beta chains from one sample, sequenced in a study of regulatory T cells in long-lasting Graves disease. TCRdb re-analysed the multiplex PCR reads in MiXCR, keeping a single row per CDR3 protein. The data contain about 450,000 distinct CDR3 sequences, about 17% of them singletons. This same sample was also taken into another study, of T cells in Graves' hyperthyroidism and ophthalmopathy.

Material: peripheral blood mononuclear cells (PBMCs), obtained at new diagnosis, from a patient treated with antithyroid drugs. The receptor set was obtained from a woman aged 25 to 39 with Graves disease. Each CDR3 is given without its conserved first and last residue.

v_call	j_call	cdr3_aa
TRBV15	TRBJ2-3	ATSPRDRGRRTQY
TRBV28	TRBJ2-7	ASSSPGGEQY
TRBV7-8	TRBJ1-3	ASSLQGARHGNTIY
TRBV4-1	TRBJ2-2	ASSPGGGQGAGELF
TRBV27	TRBJ2-2	ASRSSRVGTGELF
TRBV7-9	TRBJ2-1	ASSFGRSGRTYNEQF
TRBV30	TRBJ1-1	AWSVRGESNTEAF
TRBV30	TRBJ2-5	AWTRLKTGGQETQY
TRBV3-1	TRBJ2-7	ASSPWEGQYEQY
TRBV5-1	TRBJ2-2	ASSLGTSRAGELF